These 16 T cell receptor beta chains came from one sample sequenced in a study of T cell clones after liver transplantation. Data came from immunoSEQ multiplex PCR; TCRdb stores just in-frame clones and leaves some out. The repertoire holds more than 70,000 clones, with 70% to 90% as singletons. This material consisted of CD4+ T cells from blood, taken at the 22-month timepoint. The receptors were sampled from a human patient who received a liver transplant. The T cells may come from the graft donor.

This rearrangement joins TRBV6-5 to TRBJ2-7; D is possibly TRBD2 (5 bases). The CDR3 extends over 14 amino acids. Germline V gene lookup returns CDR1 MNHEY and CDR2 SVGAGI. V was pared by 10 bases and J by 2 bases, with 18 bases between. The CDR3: CATAGSGGTYEQYF. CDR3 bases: TGTGCCACGGCTGGGTCCGGAGGTACCTACGAGCAGTACTTC.

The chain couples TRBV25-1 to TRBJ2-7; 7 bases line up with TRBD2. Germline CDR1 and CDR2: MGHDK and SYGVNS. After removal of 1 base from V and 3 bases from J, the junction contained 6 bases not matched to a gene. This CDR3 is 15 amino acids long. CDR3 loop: CASSESGGGDYEQYF. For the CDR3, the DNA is TGTGCCAGCAGTGAATCGGGGGGAGGCGACTACGAGCAGTACTTC.

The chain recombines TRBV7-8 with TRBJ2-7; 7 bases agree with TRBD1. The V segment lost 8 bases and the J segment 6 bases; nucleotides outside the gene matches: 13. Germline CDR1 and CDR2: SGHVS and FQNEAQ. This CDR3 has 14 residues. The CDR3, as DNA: TGTGCCAGCGCCTGGCTACAGGGGAACGGCGAGCAGTACTTC. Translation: CASAWLQGNGEQYF.

The CDR3 spells CASSVGGSSGNSPLHF. Written as DNA, the CDR3 is TGTGCCAGCAGCGTAGGGGGTAGTAGCGGTAATTCACCCCTCCACTTT. This sequence joins TRBV9 and TRBJ1-6; no definite D call. Trimming took off 0 bases at V and 6 bases at J, with 13 bases between the two ends. Germline CDR1 reads SGDLS; CDR2 reads YYNGEE. The CDR3 length is 16 residues.

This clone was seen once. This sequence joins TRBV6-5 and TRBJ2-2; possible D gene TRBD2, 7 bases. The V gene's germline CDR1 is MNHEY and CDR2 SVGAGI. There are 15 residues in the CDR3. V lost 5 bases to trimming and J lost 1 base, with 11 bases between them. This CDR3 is CASSRGGLNTGELFF. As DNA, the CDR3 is TGTGCCAGCAGTAGGGGGGGGCTGAACACCGGGGAGCTGTTTTTT.

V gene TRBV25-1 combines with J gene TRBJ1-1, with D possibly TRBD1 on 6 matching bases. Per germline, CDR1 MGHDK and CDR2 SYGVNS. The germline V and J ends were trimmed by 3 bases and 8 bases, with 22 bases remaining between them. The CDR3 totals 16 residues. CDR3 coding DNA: TGTGCCAGCAGTGATAGGTCTATTCGAAAAAGGGGGGAAGCTTTCTTT. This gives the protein CASSDRSIRKRGEAFF.

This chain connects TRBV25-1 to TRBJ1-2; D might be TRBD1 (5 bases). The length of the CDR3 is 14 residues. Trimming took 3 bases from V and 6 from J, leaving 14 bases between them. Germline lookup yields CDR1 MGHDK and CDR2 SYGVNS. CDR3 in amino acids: CASSDSGAGHGYTF. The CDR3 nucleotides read TGTGCCAGCAGTGATTCTGGGGCAGGGCATGGCTACACCTTC.

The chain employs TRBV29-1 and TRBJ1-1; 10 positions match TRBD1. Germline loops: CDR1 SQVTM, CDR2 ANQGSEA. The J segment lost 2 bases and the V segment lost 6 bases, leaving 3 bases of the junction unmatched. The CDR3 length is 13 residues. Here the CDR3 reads CSVLTGGNTEAFF. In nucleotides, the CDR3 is TGCAGCGTACTGACAGGGGGCAACACTGAAGCTTTCTTT.

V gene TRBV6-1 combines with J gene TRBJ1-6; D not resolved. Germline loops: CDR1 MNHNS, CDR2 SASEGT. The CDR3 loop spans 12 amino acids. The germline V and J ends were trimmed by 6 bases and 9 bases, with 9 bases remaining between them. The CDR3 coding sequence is TGTGCCAGCAGCTTTAGCCTTTCACCCCTCCACTTT. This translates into CASSFSLSPLHF.

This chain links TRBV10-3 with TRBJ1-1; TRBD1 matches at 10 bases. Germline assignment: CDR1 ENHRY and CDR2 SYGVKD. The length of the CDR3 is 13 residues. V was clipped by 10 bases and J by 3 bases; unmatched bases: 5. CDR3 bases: TGTGCCACATCGGACAGGGGGGACACTGAAGCTTTCTTT. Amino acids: CATSDRGDTEAFF.

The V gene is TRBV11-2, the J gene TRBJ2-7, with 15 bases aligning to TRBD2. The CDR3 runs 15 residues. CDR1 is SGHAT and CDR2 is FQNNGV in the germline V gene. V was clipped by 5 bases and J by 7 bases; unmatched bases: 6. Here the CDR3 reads CASSRTSGGAKEQYF. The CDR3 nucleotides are TGTGCCAGCAGCCGGACTAGCGGGGGGGCGAAGGAGCAGTACTTC.

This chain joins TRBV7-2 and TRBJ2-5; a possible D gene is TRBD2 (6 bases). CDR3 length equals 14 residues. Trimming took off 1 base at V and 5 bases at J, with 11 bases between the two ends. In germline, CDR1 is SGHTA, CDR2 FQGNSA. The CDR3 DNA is TGTGCCAGCAGCTTAGGGCGGGGCTCGGAGACCCAGTACTTC. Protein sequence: CASSLGRGSETQYF.

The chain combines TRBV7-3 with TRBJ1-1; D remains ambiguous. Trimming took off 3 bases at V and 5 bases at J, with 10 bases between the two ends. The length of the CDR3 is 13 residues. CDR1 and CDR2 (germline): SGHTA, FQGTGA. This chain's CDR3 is CASSFSENTEAFF. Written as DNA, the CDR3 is TGTGCCAGCAGCTTCTCAGAAAATACTGAAGCTTTCTTT.

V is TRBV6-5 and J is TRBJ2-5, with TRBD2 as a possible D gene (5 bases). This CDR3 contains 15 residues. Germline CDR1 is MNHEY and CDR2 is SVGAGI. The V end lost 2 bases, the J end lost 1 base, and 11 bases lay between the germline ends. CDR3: CASSYGAAIQETQYF. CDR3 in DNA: TGTGCCAGCAGTTACGGAGCGGCCATCCAAGAGACCCAGTACTTC.

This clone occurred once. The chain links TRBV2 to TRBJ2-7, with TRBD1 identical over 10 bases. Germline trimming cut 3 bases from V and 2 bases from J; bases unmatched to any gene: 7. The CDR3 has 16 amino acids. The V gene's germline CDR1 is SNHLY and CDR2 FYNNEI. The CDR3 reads CASSEGQGTQTYEQYF. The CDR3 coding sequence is TGTGCCAGCAGTGAGGGACAGGGGACCCAAACCTACGAGCAGTACTTC.

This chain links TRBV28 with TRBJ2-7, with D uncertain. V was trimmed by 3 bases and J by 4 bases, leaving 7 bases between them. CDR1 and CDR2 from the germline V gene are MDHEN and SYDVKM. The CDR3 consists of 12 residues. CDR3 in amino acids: CASSFGAYEQYF. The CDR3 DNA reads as TGTGCCAGCAGTTTTGGTGCTTACGAGCAGTACTTC.